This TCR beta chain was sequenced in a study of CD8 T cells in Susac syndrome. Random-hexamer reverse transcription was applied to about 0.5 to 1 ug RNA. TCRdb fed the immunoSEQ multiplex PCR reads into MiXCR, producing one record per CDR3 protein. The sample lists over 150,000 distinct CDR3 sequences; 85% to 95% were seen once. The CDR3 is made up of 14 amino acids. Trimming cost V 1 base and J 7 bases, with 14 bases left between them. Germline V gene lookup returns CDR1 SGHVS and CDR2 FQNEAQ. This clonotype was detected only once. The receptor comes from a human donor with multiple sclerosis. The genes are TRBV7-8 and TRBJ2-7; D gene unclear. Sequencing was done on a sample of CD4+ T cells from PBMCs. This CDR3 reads CASSLEGTAGEQYF. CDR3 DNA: TGTGCCAGCAGCTTAGAAGGTACCGCTGGGGAGCAGTACTTC.